A selection of T cell receptor beta chains follows, all from one sample in a study of T cells expressing NK-cell markers. TCRdb reprocessed the 5' RACE reads and stores each CDR3 protein as one record, lacking DNA. The sample's table shows some 390,000 distinct CDR3 sequences. The specimen sequenced was blood T cells: a sorted CD56 or NKG2C T cell subset, CD4+ or CD8+ T cells, or bulk PBMC T cells (not recorded which). The receptors shown here come from a woman in her forties or fifties in good health. The CDR3 runs from the conserved cysteine through the conserved F or W. Each record gives: J gene, V gene, clone size, CDR3 protein. Clone sizes are given selectively: once, few, many, or a class where the clone is expanded.

J gene: TRBJ2-4
V gene: TRBV2
clone size: -
CDR3 protein: CASTLTANIQYF

J gene: TRBJ2-7
V gene: TRBV7-9
clone size: -
CDR3 protein: CASSPHGGYGQYF

J gene: TRBJ1-2
V gene: TRBV6-5
clone size: -
CDR3 protein: CASREGYDYGYTF

J gene: TRBJ2-5
V gene: TRBV7-8
clone size: -
CDR3 protein: CASSFRQGVMETQYF

J gene: TRBJ2-1
V gene: TRBV15
clone size: -
CDR3 protein: CATSSALGAREQFF

J gene: TRBJ2-2
V gene: TRBV7-7
clone size: -
CDR3 protein: CASNIPPDPGTGELFF

J gene: TRBJ1-1
V gene: TRBV5-1
clone size: -
CDR3 protein: CASSLESGPYTEAFF

J gene: TRBJ2-3
V gene: TRBV12-3/TRBV12-4
clone size: -
CDR3 protein: CASSLEGTRDPDTQYF

J gene: TRBJ1-5
V gene: TRBV24-1
clone size: -
CDR3 protein: CATRQGSNQPQHF

J gene: TRBJ2-3
V gene: TRBV10-2
clone size: -
CDR3 protein: CASSESSWIRGTDTQYF

J gene: TRBJ2-1
V gene: TRBV7-2
clone size: -
CDR3 protein: CASSLAGTPRNEQFF

J gene: TRBJ1-1
V gene: TRBV14
clone size: -
CDR3 protein: CASSRMNAWDTEAFF

J gene: TRBJ2-1
V gene: TRBV12-3/TRBV12-4
clone size: medium-sized
CDR3 protein: CASSKGQSYNEQFF

J gene: TRBJ2-4
V gene: TRBV28
clone size: -
CDR3 protein: CASSSKRDNKNIQYF

J gene: TRBJ2-4
V gene: TRBV20-1
clone size: -
CDR3 protein: CSAIRQALAKNIQYF

J gene: TRBJ1-1
V gene: TRBV12-3/TRBV12-4
clone size: -
CDR3 protein: CASSFATGMRYTEAFF

J gene: TRBJ2-3
V gene: TRBV6-1
clone size: -
CDR3 protein: CASSEVLREGDPDTQYF

J gene: TRBJ2-2
V gene: TRBV11-2
clone size: -
CDR3 protein: CASSLRLAGGPSDTGELFF

J gene: TRBJ1-1
V gene: TRBV29-1
clone size: -
CDR3 protein: CSVGGGVGAFF

J gene: TRBJ1-2
V gene: TRBV20-1
clone size: -
CDR3 protein: CSAGDRVYGYTF